This passage covers 6 T cell receptor beta chains from one sample sequenced in a study of radiation and T cells in renal cell carcinoma. Sequencing used immunoSEQ multiplex PCR; TCRdb keeps in-frame clones, though not all of them. The sample includes tens of thousands of clones, 65% to 85% of them seen just once. Noted time point: baseline pretreatment blood. The treatment is: 15 Gy SBRT to primary tumor, nephrectomy 4 weeks later. The sample consisted of blood, taken from a patient whose treatment included radiotherapy and nephrectomy. The receptors stem from a man between 60 and 75 years old with renal cell carcinoma.

The genes are TRBV6-6 and TRBJ2-3, with D perhaps TRBD1 (6 bases). V was clipped by 5 bases and J by 3 bases, with 15 bases between them. CDR3 size: 15 residues. The germline V gene has CDR1 MNHNY and CDR2 SVGAGI (reference sequence). DNA for the CDR3: TGTGCCAGCAGTACCACCGGGGACACGACAGATACGCAGTATTTT. This gives the protein CASSTTGDTTDTQYF.

This chain connects TRBV4-2 to TRBJ2-2; no definite D call. V shed 5 bases and J shed 5 bases, with 9 bases lying between them. Germline loops: CDR1 LGHNA, CDR2 YNFKEQ. This CDR3 comprises 13 residues. The CDR3 bases are TGTGCCAGCAGCTTGACTCTAACCGGGGAGCTGTTTTTT. Its protein is CASSLTLTGELFF.

The V gene is TRBV7-9, the J gene TRBJ2-1; D gene uncertain. From germline, CDR1 is SEHNR and CDR2 FQNEAQ (reference sequence). Deletions cut 3 bases from V and 9 bases from J, with 6 bases between. This CDR3 contains 11 residues. Written as DNA, the CDR3 is TGTGCCAGCAGCTTGTTCCGTGAGCAGTTCTTC. Its protein is CASSLFREQFF.

V usage is TRBV30 and J usage is TRBJ1-2; D remains ambiguous. The germline gives CDR1 GTSNPN, CDR2 SVGIG (reference sequence). The CDR3 totals 14 residues. V gave up 5 bases and J gave up 3 bases, with 16 bases separating them. CDR3 amino acids: CAWGISRQHYGYTF. The CDR3 DNA sequence: TGTGCCTGGGGTATAAGTAGACAACACTATGGCTACACCTTC.

Only one count was recorded for this clone. The chain links TRBV19 to TRBJ2-1, with 9 bases aligning to TRBD2. V shed 2 bases and J 8 bases; nucleotides not matched to a gene: 13. This CDR3 has 17 residues. Looked up from germline, CDR1 is LNHDA and CDR2 is SQIVND (reference sequence). The CDR3 coding sequence is TGTGCCAGTAGTATAATCCGAGCGGGAGGTCGGGGGGATGAGCAGTTCTTC. It is translated as CASSIIRAGGRGDEQFF.

In this sample, this clone turned up once. The V gene is TRBV28, the J gene TRBJ1-3, with a tentative D call TRBD1 (5 bases). CDR3 length equals 14 residues. CDR1 and CDR2 from the germline V gene are MDHEN and SYDVKM. Trimming removed 8 bases from V and 2 bases from J, with 13 bases in between. CDR3 region: CASLVGGTGNTIYF. In DNA, the CDR3 is TGTGCCAGCCTGGTCGGGGGTACTGGAAACACCATATATTTT.